These 7 T cell receptor beta chains came from one sample sequenced in a study of regulatory T cells in long-lasting Graves disease. The TCR beta library used iRepertoire HTBI primers with Arm-PCR amplification of CDR3. TCRdb re-analysed the multiplex PCR reads in MiXCR, keeping a single row per CDR3 protein. The sample shows around 320,000 distinct CDR3 sequences, 16% of them seen only once. The time point was: newly diagnosed GD, antithyroid drugs for less than 3 months. From PBMCs, RNA was extracted and then used to make the TCR library. This same sample was also taken into another study, of T cells in Graves' hyperthyroidism and ophthalmopathy.

The material sequenced was peripheral blood mononuclear cells (PBMCs), taken at new diagnosis, from a patient treated with antithyroid drugs. All receptors derive from a man between 35 and 55 years old with Graves disease.

This clonotype was found many times. The chain uses TRBV2 and TRBJ2-5; 7 bases map to TRBD2. The CDR3 is 13 residues long. The V and J ends lost 10 bases and 5 bases, in that order; junction bases with no gene match: 10. Germline V lookup: CDR1 SNHLY, CDR2 FYNNEI. The CDR3 DNA reads TGTGCCACAACCTTGGGAGGGCGGGAGACCCAGTACTTC. Protein: CATTLGGRETQYF.

This clonotype was picked up a small number of times. The chain combines TRBV20-1 with TRBJ2-3; 10 bases agree with TRBD2. CDR1 and CDR2 from the germline V gene are DFQATT and SNEGSKA (reference sequence). V was clipped by 5 bases and J by 3 bases; unmatched bases: 20. The CDR3 runs 19 residues. CDR3 sequence reads: CSAASPGLVSGGGTDTQYF. CDR3 bases: TGCAGTGCTGCAAGCCCCGGCCTCGTAAGCGGGGGGGGAACAGATACGCAGTATTTT.

Ten or more counts support this clonotype. The chain recombines TRBV20-1 with TRBJ2-3; TRBD1 or TRBD2 may be the D gene (5 bases each). The CDR3 loop spans 13 amino acids. The germline V gene encodes CDR1 DFQATT and CDR2 SNEGSKA (reference sequence). The ends were cut back, 1 base at V and 2 bases at J, with 7 bases in the middle. The CDR3: CSARGGTTDTQYF. In nucleotides, the CDR3 is TGCAGTGCTAGAGGTGGGACCACAGATACGCAGTATTTT.

This clonotype was observed many times. The junction shows a germline mismatch at one end, possibly a read error. The chain combines TRBV9 with TRBJ1-2; D is unclear. Germline-derived CDR1 and CDR2 are SGDLS and YYNGEE. CDR3 length: 15 amino acids. The CDR3 loop is CASSSDLGLYYGYTF. CDR3 DNA: TGCGCCAGCAGCTCCGACCTGGGCCTTTACTATGGCTACACCTTC.

In regard to this clonotype: Possible read error: a much larger clone is one base away. The rearrangement joins TRBV24-1 to TRBJ1-5; possible D gene TRBD1, 5 bases. The germline gives CDR1 KGHDR, CDR2 SFDVKD. CDR3 size: 14 residues. For the CDR3, the DNA is TGTGCCACCAGTCATTTGGGGGATACTCAGCCCCAGCATTTT. Translation: CATSHLGDTQPQHF.

This clonotype was counted ten times or more. The chain links TRBV3-1 to TRBJ1-1; D not certain. The V gene lost 1 base and the J gene lost 5 bases, with 8 bases spanning the gap. Germline V gene sequence: CDR1 LGHDT, CDR2 YNNKEL (reference sequence). This CDR3 has 13 residues. The CDR3 sequence is CASSQVRETEAFF. The CDR3 DNA is TGTGCCAGCAGCCAAGTACGGGAAACTGAAGCTTTCTTT.

In its sample, this clonotype was seen many times. The chain joins TRBV28 to TRBJ2-3; D unresolved. This CDR3 is built from 16 residues. Trimming cost V 6 bases and J 0 bases, with 16 bases left between them. Germline V lookup: CDR1 MDHEN, CDR2 SYDVKM. DNA for the CDR3: TGTGCCAGCAGGCCTGGGTCGGCGGCTAGCACAGATACGCAGTATTTT. Its protein product is CASRPGSAASTDTQYF.